This entry describes one TCR beta chain. Per the germline V gene, CDR1 is LNHNV and CDR2 is YYDKDF (reference sequence). The length of the CDR3 is 17 residues. Trimming pared 3 bases from V and 0 bases from J, leaving 15 bases between. The sample originates from a study of T cell changes during pregnancy in multiple sclerosis. Generated by immunoSEQ multiplex PCR, the TCRdb table keeps only in-frame clones and is missing some. The sample comprises some 50,000 clones, 80% to 95% of which are singletons, and approximately 2.6% rests with the top ten. The source of this sequence is a female donor with multiple sclerosis, enrolled in a pregnancy study. This chain connects TRBV15 to TRBJ1-3; a possible D gene is TRBD1 (6 bases). Sequencing was performed on CD8+ T cells from peripheral blood mononuclear cells, taken in the second trimester of pregnancy. CDR3: CATSSPNRDTSGNTIYF. In DNA form, the CDR3 reads TGTGCCACCAGCAGCCCAAACCGGGACACCTCTGGAAACACCATATATTTT.